This TCR beta chain was sequenced during a study of Graves' ophthalmopathy and Graves' hyperthyroidism. The germline V and J ends were trimmed by 5 bases and 3 bases, with 14 bases remaining between them. This CDR3 comprises 14 residues. In germline, CDR1 is KGHSH, CDR2 LQKENI. Enrolled hyperthyroidism patients had a new diagnosis, a duration under 2 months, and an age of 18 to 65. A word on this clonotype: Its target is unknown.

Amplification from RNA transcripts yielded the TCR beta CDR3 regions. A first-round RT-PCR used HTBI primers, followed by a second-round multiplex PCR. TCRdb itself ran the multiplex PCR reads through MiXCR, one entry per CDR3 protein. Of 400,000 to 450,000 distinct CDR3 sequences in the sample, roughly 21% were seen once. Regarding the study as a whole: Among expanded thyroid clonotypes above 0.001 frequency, most also occurred in blood.

The clonotype was recovered from a woman aged 18-30 years with stable Graves' hyperthyroidism. Sequencing was done on a sample of peripheral blood. This chain joins TRBV18 and TRBJ2-7; TRBD2 might be the D (6 bases). The CDR3 bases are TGTGCCAGCTCATCGGGAGACATGCACTACGAGCAGTACTTC. This codes for CASSSGDMHYEQYF.